This T cell receptor (beta chain) appears in the sequencing data of a study of T cell responses to AZD1222 COVID-19 vaccine. Study-level findings and limits: The donors showed a predominance of white British ancestry and of females, with possible underestimation of clonal diversity.

TCRdb's copy holds only in-frame clones and misses some; the assay was immunoSEQ multiplex PCR. Here the sample spans 100,000 to 150,000 clones, 80% to 90% being singletons. Concerning this clone: Its antigen is currently unknown.

The CDR3 sequence is 17 residues long. V gave up 5 bases and J gave up 1 base; unmatched junction bases: 5. Germline CDR1 is LNHDA and CDR2 is SQIVND (reference sequence). Here the sequenced sample was peripheral blood, taken on day 0 of AZD1222 vaccination. The chain employs TRBV19 and TRBJ2-3; 14 bases are shared with TRBD2. The receptor was derived from an adult in good health. This chain's CDR3 is CASSAPGLAGGTDTQYF. The DNA for the CDR3 is TGTGCCAGTAGTGCCCCGGGACTAGCGGGGGGCACAGATACGCAGTATTTT.